Listed below are T cell receptor beta chains from one sample, sequenced in a study of beta chain features in type 1 diabetes. Using immunoSEQ multiplex PCR, the repertoire was profiled, and TCRdb retains in-frame clones only, with some absent. The table includes fewer than 450,000 clones, about 13% detected once. Sequencing was performed on naive CD4+ T cells from blood. These receptors were obtained from a woman aged 18-35 years with type 1 diabetes. Each CDR3 is given with its conserved first and last residue. The order of the fields is D gene, V gene, J gene, clone size, CDR3 protein, CDR3 DNA. A D gene is named only where the DNA matches it firmly. Clone size is shown for a subset of rows, as once, few, many or a class of expanded clone.

.,TRBV7-9,TRBJ2-1,few,CASSLEVAQQFF,TGTGCCAGCAGCTTAGAGGTAGCCCAGCAGTTCTTC
TRBD2,TRBV9,TRBJ2-3,.,CASSVGTRTADTQYF,TGTGCCAGCAGCGTGGGGACTAGAACCGCAGATACGCAGTATTTT
TRBD2,TRBV7-3,TRBJ2-3,.,CASSLMLAGAGDTQYF,TGTGCCAGCAGCTTAATGCTAGCGGGAGCTGGGGATACGCAGTATTTT
TRBD2,TRBV19,TRBJ2-1,.,CASTTGASGRPSSPNEQFF,TGTGCCAGTACCACGGGGGCTAGCGGGAGGCCCTCCTCCCCCAATGAGCAGTTCTTC
.,TRBV30,TRBJ1-5,few,CAWSQTAEYQPQHF,TGTGCCTGGAGCCAGACGGCGGAGTATCAGCCCCAGCATTTT
TRBD1,TRBV4-3,TRBJ1-2,.,CASSQKGQGDYGYTF,TGCGCCAGCAGCCAAAAAGGACAGGGAGACTATGGCTACACCTTC
.,TRBV5-4,TRBJ2-1,.,CASSLSTVDEQFF,TGTGCCAGCAGCTTATCGACAGTCGATGAGCAGTTCTTC
.,TRBV5-4,TRBJ1-1,few,CASSLNPNTGSGTEAFF,TGTGCCAGCAGCTTGAACCCGAACACAGGGTCGGGCACTGAAGCTTTCTTT
TRBD1,TRBV4-1,TRBJ1-1,few,CASSQPRQGAIGAFF,TGCGCCAGCAGCCAACCCCGACAGGGGGCGATTGGAGCTTTCTTT
TRBD2,TRBV19,TRBJ2-1,few,CASSIFRSGSRNEQFF,TGTGCCAGTAGTATCTTCCGCAGCGGGAGTAGGAATGAGCAGTTCTTC